Listed below are T cell receptor beta chains from one sample, sequenced in a study of OX40 agonist ivuxolimab in advanced cancers. The repertoire was sequenced with immunoSEQ multiplex PCR; TCRdb's copy has only in-frame clones and lacks some. This sample has about 150,000 clones, with 90% to 95% found just once. The material sequenced was CD4+ or CD8+ T cells sorted from blood, taken in a trial of the OX40 agonist ivuxolimab. The receptors originated from an adult with an advanced solid tumor such as melanoma, head and neck, liver or kidney cancer. Each CDR3 is given with its conserved first and last residue. D genes are given only for firm matches. Size tells how often a clone was seen (once, few, many) or the class of an expanded clone, and some rows leave it out.

TRBV12-5	TRBJ2-3	NA	NA	CASGLGSNTQYF	TGTGCTAGTGGTTTGGGTAGTAATACGCAGTATTTT
TRBV19	TRBJ1-2	NA	TRBD1	CASSTGQGAIYGYTF	TGTGCCAGTAGTACGGGACAGGGGGCCATCTATGGCTACACCTTC
TRBV5-5	TRBJ1-6	NA	TRBD1	CASSSGMGQGASASNSPLHF	TGTGCCAGCAGCTCTGGAATGGGACAGGGGGCTTCGGCGAGTAATTCACCCCTCCACTTT
TRBV15	TRBJ2-7	NA	NA	CATSRDREYEQYF	TGTGCCACCAGCAGAGACAGGGAATACGAGCAGTACTTC
TRBV7-8	TRBJ1-2	NA	TRBD1	CASSLDGTDYGYTF	TGTGCCAGCAGCTTAGATGGGACAGACTATGGCTACACCTTC
TRBV7-9	TRBJ2-6	NA	TRBD1	CASSSSGGHGANVLTF	TGTGCCAGCAGCTCGTCAGGGGGACACGGGGCCAACGTCCTGACTTTC
TRBV6-1	TRBJ1-2	once	TRBD1	CASSLGTGPYGYTF	TGTGCCAGCAGTCTAGGGACAGGACCCTATGGCTACACCTTC
TRBV7-2	TRBJ1-4	NA	TRBD1	CASSLPELQGTGYEKLFF	TGTGCCAGCAGCCTCCCCGAACTCCAAGGGACAGGTTATGAAAAACTGTTTTTT
TRBV30	TRBJ1-1	NA	NA	CAWSRQSNTEAFF	TGTGCCTGGAGTCGGCAGTCGAACACTGAAGCTTTCTTT
TRBV4-1	TRBJ1-4	NA	NA	CASSQGGALFF	TGCGCCAGCAGCCAAGGGGGGGCACTGTTTTTT
TRBV6-1	TRBJ1-2	NA	NA	CASSETGAGRLYGYTF	TGTGCCAGCAGTGAAACCGGCGCGGGCCGACTCTATGGCTACACCTTC
TRBV9	TRBJ1-2	NA	TRBD1	CASSVGAGGTEGGYTF	TGTGCCAGCAGCGTAGGGGCAGGGGGGACGGAAGGTGGCTACACCTTC
TRBV15	TRBJ1-6	NA	NA	CATSSLNSPLHF	TGTGCCACCAGCAGCCTCAATTCACCCCTCCACTTT
TRBV7-2	TRBJ1-2	NA	NA	CASSLGPGAGYGYTF	TGTGCCAGCAGCTTAGGTCCGGGGGCTGGCTATGGCTACACCTTC
TRBV18	TRBJ1-5	few	NA	CASSPQDGGQPQHF	TGTGCCAGCTCTCCACAGGATGGCGGCCAGCCCCAGCATTTT
TRBV2	TRBJ1-1	NA	NA	CASSRYGREGTEAFF	TGTGCCAGCAGTAGGTACGGGAGGGAGGGGACTGAAGCTTTCTTT
TRBV18	TRBJ2-7	NA	NA	CASSSYEQYF	TGTGCCAGCTCATCCTACGAGCAGTACTTC
TRBV19	TRBJ1-5	NA	TRBD1	CASSNILTGVSNQPQHF	TGTGCCAGTAGTAACATTTTAACAGGGGTTAGCAATCAGCCCCAGCATTTT
TRBV4-3	TRBJ1-2	NA	NA	CASSQDSPVLGYGYTF	TGCGCCAGCAGCCAAGATAGCCCCGTCTTGGGCTATGGCTACACCTTC
TRBV27	TRBJ2-7	NA	NA	CASSQGGTYEQYF	TGTGCCAGCAGTCAGGGGGGGACCTACGAGCAGTACTTC
TRBV7-2	TRBJ2-5	NA	TRBD1	CASSPRTGGEGETQYF	TGTGCCAGCAGCCCCAGGACAGGGGGCGAGGGAGAGACCCAGTACTTC
TRBV18	TRBJ2-7	NA	TRBD1	CASSQGTGGFNEQYF	TGTGCCAGCTCTCAAGGGACAGGGGGATTCAACGAGCAGTACTTC
TRBV19	TRBJ2-5	NA	NA	CASGQVLQETQYF	TGTGCCAGTGGCCAGGTACTGCAAGAGACCCAGTACTTC
TRBV5-6	TRBJ2-4	NA	NA	CASSPGTLRGIQYF	TGTGCCAGCAGCCCAGGGACACTTCGGGGCATTCAGTACTTC
TRBV2	TRBJ2-2	NA	NA	CASSELGASTGELFF	TGTGCCAGCAGTGAGTTGGGGGCGAGCACCGGGGAGCTGTTTTTT
TRBV2	TRBJ2-5	NA	NA	CASSRTASFQETQYF	TGTGCCAGCAGTCGGACAGCGAGCTTCCAAGAGACCCAGTACTTC
TRBV25-1	TRBJ2-7	NA	NA	CASSELGGPNYEQYF	TGTGCCAGCAGTGAATTAGGCGGACCAAATTACGAGCAGTACTTC
TRBV18	TRBJ1-1	NA	TRBD1	CASSPNPYRGRYTEAFF	TGTGCCAGCTCACCCAACCCCTACAGGGGTCGATACACTGAAGCTTTCTTT
TRBV5-4	TRBJ1-1	NA	NA	CASSRGDDTEAFF	TGTGCCAGCAGTCGTGGGGACGACACTGAAGCTTTCTTT
TRBV7-2	TRBJ1-3	NA	NA	CASSLGYSGNTIYF	TGTGCCAGCAGCTTAGGGTACTCTGGAAACACCATATATTTT
TRBV5-1	TRBJ2-4	NA	NA	CASSLARGGRDKNIQYF	TGCGCCAGCAGCTTGGCCCGAGGGGGGCGCGACAAAAACATTCAGTACTTC
TRBV14	TRBJ2-3	NA	NA	CASSQVRGKFTQYF	TGTGCCAGCAGCCAAGTTCGCGGAAAATTTACGCAGTATTTT
TRBV7-2	TRBJ2-7	once	TRBD1	CASSLGPTGGSSYEQYF	TGTGCCAGCAGCTTAGGCCCGACAGGGGGCAGCTCCTACGAGCAGTACTTC
TRBV29-1	TRBJ2-1	NA	NA	CSVVRQSYNEQFF	TGCAGCGTTGTGAGACAGTCCTACAATGAGCAGTTCTTC
TRBV18	TRBJ2-1	NA	TRBD2	CASSSTGGYNEQFF	TGTGCCAGCTCATCCACGGGGGGCTACAATGAGCAGTTCTTC
TRBV6-5	TRBJ2-7	NA	NA	CASRSRQVPYEQYF	TGTGCCAGCAGAAGCCGACAGGTGCCCTACGAGCAGTACTTC
TRBV2	TRBJ2-2	NA	NA	CASSQQGTNTGELFF	TGTGCCAGCAGTCAACAGGGAACGAACACCGGGGAGCTGTTTTTT
TRBV5-1	TRBJ1-4	once	NA	CASSLGPQGPGEKLFF	TGCGCCAGCAGCTTGGGCCCACAAGGGCCCGGTGAAAAACTGTTTTTT
TRBV7-3	TRBJ2-5	NA	NA	CASSAAGQETQYF	TGTGCCAGCAGCGCCGCGGGGCAAGAGACCCAGTACTTC
TRBV19	TRBJ2-3	NA	NA	CASSIGDLWTDTQYF	TGTGCCAGTAGTATAGGCGACCTTTGGACAGATACGCAGTATTTT
TRBV21-1	TRBJ1-2	NA	NA	CASSPRQNTYGYTF	TGTGCCAGCAGCCCACGACAGAATACCTATGGCTACACCTTC
TRBV11-2	TRBJ1-2	NA	NA	CASRSLAKYGYTF	TGTGCCAGCAGGTCTCTGGCGAAATATGGCTACACCTTC
TRBV29-1	TRBJ2-5	NA	TRBD1	CSGDRGYETQYF	TGCAGCGGGGACAGGGGATACGAGACCCAGTACTTC
TRBV27	TRBJ1-4	NA	NA	CASRPWGLTNEKLFF	TGTGCCAGCAGACCCTGGGGTTTGACTAATGAAAAACTGTTTTTT
TRBV28	TRBJ2-5	NA	NA	CASRSPTETQYF	TGTGCCAGCAGGTCCCCGACAGAGACCCAGTACTTC
TRBV7-9	TRBJ1-4	NA	NA	CASSLEGSRANEKLFF	TGTGCCAGCAGCTTAGAAGGGAGCAGAGCCAATGAAAAACTGTTTTTT
TRBV7-4	TRBJ2-7	NA	NA	CATRRVTCSYEQYF	TGTGCCACCAGACGGGTAACCTGCTCCTACGAGCAGTACTTC
TRBV28	TRBJ1-1	NA	NA	CASSGANTEAFF	TGTGCCAGCAGTGGAGCGAACACTGAAGCTTTCTTT
TRBV9	TRBJ2-7	NA	TRBD1	CASSARQGTYEQYF	TGTGCCAGCAGCGCACGACAGGGAACCTACGAGCAGTACTTC
TRBV27	TRBJ1-2	NA	NA	CASSFGGGGGYTF	TGTGCCAGCAGTTTTGGGGGGGGTGGTGGCTACACCTTC
TRBV5-4	TRBJ2-7	NA	NA	CASSLQGSSYEQYF	TGTGCCAGCAGCTTACAGGGTAGTAGCTACGAGCAGTACTTC
TRBV5-1	TRBJ1-4	NA	NA	CASSLTPTNEKLFF	TGCGCCAGCAGCTTAACCCCAACTAATGAAAAACTGTTTTTT
TRBV6-6	TRBJ1-2	NA	TRBD1	CASSYSGTAYGYTF	TGTGCCAGCAGTTACTCCGGGACAGCCTATGGCTACACCTTC
TRBV4-3	TRBJ2-2	NA	TRBD2	CASSQGATSGGNTGELFF	TGCGCCAGCAGCCAAGGGGCGACTAGCGGGGGGAACACCGGGGAGCTGTTTTTT
TRBV5-4	TRBJ1-1	NA	NA	CASSPPTGLNTEAFF	TGTGCCAGCAGCCCGCCAACAGGGCTGAACACTGAAGCTTTCTTT
TRBV30	TRBJ1-1	NA	NA	CAWRWETQAFF	TGTGCCTGGAGGTGGGAGACTCAAGCTTTCTTT
TRBV6-5	TRBJ1-2	NA	TRBD1	CASSPRQGGYGYTF	TGTGCCAGCAGCCCGAGACAGGGGGGCTATGGCTACACCTTC
TRBV7-9	TRBJ2-1	NA	TRBD1	CASITGGHYNEQFF	TGTGCCAGCATAACAGGGGGGCATTACAATGAGCAGTTCTTC
TRBV5-1	TRBJ2-7	NA	NA	CASGLAVAYEQYF	TGCGCCAGCGGGCTGGCGGTGGCCTACGAGCAGTACTTC
TRBV9	TRBJ1-6	NA	TRBD1	CASSADRSSYNSPLHF	TGTGCCAGCAGCGCGGACAGGAGCTCCTATAATTCACCCCTCCACTTT